This T cell receptor beta chain was obtained from a study of response to subunit inactivated influenza vaccine (dated by TCRdb to the late 2010s). About the study as a whole: Deep quantitative profiling of the T cell receptor repertoire was used in the study to follow responses to a trivalent subunit inactivated influenza vaccine.

Overall study results and their limits: It was suggested by the authors that each seasonal influenza vaccination may recruit only a limited number of new T cells.

V is cut by 0 bases and J by 0 bases, and the space between the germline ends is 14 bases. Taken from cysteine to phenylalanine, the CDR3 has 16 residues. The CDR3 DNA has 48 bases and is translated from base 1. CDR1 is given as SQVTM and CDR2 as ANQGSEA, both from the germline V gene. Worth noting for this clonotype: This receptor's antigen is unknown. Base qualities are not at hand, and no much larger clone is one base apart.

Library preparation was by RT-PCR. These reads were obtained on an Illumina HiSeq 2500. TCRdb passed the public sequencing reads through fastp at Q25 and MiXCR, retaining productive beta sequences. Entries that share a CDR3 protein sequence are merged under the most common genes and DNA. Counted in this sample were 450,000 to 600,000 distinct CDR3 sequences; approximately 7.8% of them appeared once. Of the sample, about an eighth falls within the top ten clones. The sample in question was PBMCs from blood, obtained around 25 months after vaccination. The V and J genes are TRBV29-1 and TRBJ1-1; the D gene is possibly TRBD1, with 5 bases matching. This clonotype originated in a man between 45 and 75 years old who received an inactivated influenza vaccine. Donor details come from another sample of the same person, matched by shared clones. The nucleotide sequence reads TGCAGCGTTGAAGATCGGGGGAGCCACATGAACACTGAAGCTTTCTTT. Its amino acids are CSVEDRGSHMNTEAFF.